This is a list of T cell receptor beta chains from one sample in a study of T cell responses to AZD1222 COVID-19 vaccine. Clones were sequenced by immunoSEQ multiplex PCR, and TCRdb holds only the in-frame ones, with some missing. The sample includes 85,000 to 90,000 clones, about 88% of them seen just once. The specimen comprised peripheral blood, sampled 28 days after the second AZD1222 dose. The source of these receptors is an adult who received the AZD1222 COVID-19 vaccine. Both conserved end residues are part of each CDR3. Fields, in order: clone size, V gene, J gene, D gene, CDR3 DNA, CDR3 protein. D genes are given only for firm matches. Not all rows give a size; the values are once, few, many and, for expanded clones, a class.

>NA|TRBV5-5|TRBJ2-2|NA
TGTGCCAGCAGCTTGGCCCCCAACACCGGGGAGCTGTTTTTT
CASSLAPNTGELFF
>NA|TRBV7-6|TRBJ1-6|TRBD1
TGTGCCAGCAGTTACAGGGGGAATTCACCCCTCCACTTT
CASSYRGNSPLHF
>once|TRBV5-1|TRBJ1-2|NA
TGCGCCAGCAGCTTTGAAGGACCGTCTTCCTATGGCTACACCTTC
CASSFEGPSSYGYTF
>NA|TRBV7-9|TRBJ2-7|TRBD1
TGTGCCAGCAGCCCCGAGGGGGCACCGGTTCCGTACTTC
CASSPEGAPVPYF
>NA|TRBV7-9|TRBJ2-3|TRBD2
TGTGCCAGCTGGGGGGGAACAGATACGCAGTATTTT
CASWGGTDTQYF
>NA|TRBV7-3|TRBJ2-5|NA
TGTGCCAGCAGCAATACAGGGCACCAAGAGACCCAGTACTTC
CASSNTGHQETQYF
>NA|TRBV19|TRBJ1-5|NA
TGTGCCAGTAGTACTACACCTTATAGCAATCAGCCCCAGCATTTT
CASSTTPYSNQPQHF
>NA|TRBV5-8|TRBJ1-2|NA
TGTGCCAGCAGCAACGGGAAGTTC
CASSNGKF
>NA|TRBV18|TRBJ1-5|NA
TGTGCCAGCCTCCCTTCTACGAGGAATCAGCCCCAGCATTTT
CASLPSTRNQPQHF
>NA|TRBV2|TRBJ1-2|NA
TGTGCCAGCAGTGACGACGGGGGCAGGGTGGGCCACACCTTC
CASSDDGGRVGHTF
>NA|TRBV18|TRBJ1-5|TRBD1
TGTGCCAGCTCACCCTACGGGACAGGGGCTAGCAATCAGCCCCAGCATTTT
CASSPYGTGASNQPQHF
>NA|TRBV19|TRBJ1-5|TRBD1
TGTGCCAGTAGTATACTGGGACAGGGGGTAAATAGCAATCAGCCCCAGCATTTT
CASSILGQGVNSNQPQHF
>few|TRBV7-8|TRBJ1-5|NA
TGTGCCAGCAGCTTTAGTACTAGCAATCAGCCCCAGCATTTT
CASSFSTSNQPQHF
>NA|TRBV3-1/TRBV3-2|TRBJ2-5|TRBD1
TGTGCCAGCAGCAAATACAGGGGGCGGAAGGAGACCCAGTACTTC
CASSKYRGRKETQYF
>few|TRBV15|TRBJ2-2|NA
TGTGCCACCAGCAGGTCTGGGAACACCGGGGAGCTGTTTTTT
CATSRSGNTGELFF
>NA|TRBV28|TRBJ1-1|NA
TGTGCCAGCAGTTTTCAGGGGTATCGCACTGAAGCTTTCTTT
CASSFQGYRTEAFF
>NA|TRBV6-5|TRBJ2-7|NA
TGTGCCAGCCGCCGGGACGGGAGTTACGAGCAGTACTTC
CASRRDGSYEQYF
>NA|TRBV2|TRBJ2-1|TRBD2
TGTGCCAGCAGTGAAGGACTAGCGGGGTCCTACAATGAGCAGTTCTTC
CASSEGLAGSYNEQFF
>NA|TRBV15|TRBJ1-1|NA
TGTGCCACCAGCAGGTTCCCCTTATTCACTGAAGCTTTCTTT
CATSRFPLFTEAFF
>NA|TRBV25-1|TRBJ1-4|NA
TGTGCCAGCAGCCTACAGGGAGGTGAAAAACTGTTTTTT
CASSLQGGEKLFF
>NA|TRBV6-1|TRBJ2-3|TRBD2
TGTGCCAGCAGTGAAGGACTAGCGGGGCCAATCCGCACAGATACGCAGTATTTT
CASSEGLAGPIRTDTQYF
>NA|TRBV25-1|TRBJ2-1|TRBD1
TGTGCCACCCGACAGGGGGCACTCAATGAGCAGTTCTTC
CATRQGALNEQFF
>once|TRBV6-5|TRBJ2-1|TRBD2
TGTGCCAGCAGCGGGGGGGGCTCCTACAATGAGCAGTTCTTC
CASSGGGSYNEQFF
>NA|TRBV4-1|TRBJ1-2|NA
TGCGCCAGCAGCCAAGAACCAGGCCCGTCTTACTATGGCTACACCTTC
CASSQEPGPSYYGYTF
>NA|TRBV29-1|TRBJ1-1|NA
TGCAGCTGGAGGACAGCTGGGAACACTGAAGCTTTCTTT
CSWRTAGNTEAFF
>few|TRBV5-1|TRBJ1-5|TRBD1
TGCGCCAGCAGCCCAGGACAGGGTAAGGGGGCCCAGCATTTT
CASSPGQGKGAQHF